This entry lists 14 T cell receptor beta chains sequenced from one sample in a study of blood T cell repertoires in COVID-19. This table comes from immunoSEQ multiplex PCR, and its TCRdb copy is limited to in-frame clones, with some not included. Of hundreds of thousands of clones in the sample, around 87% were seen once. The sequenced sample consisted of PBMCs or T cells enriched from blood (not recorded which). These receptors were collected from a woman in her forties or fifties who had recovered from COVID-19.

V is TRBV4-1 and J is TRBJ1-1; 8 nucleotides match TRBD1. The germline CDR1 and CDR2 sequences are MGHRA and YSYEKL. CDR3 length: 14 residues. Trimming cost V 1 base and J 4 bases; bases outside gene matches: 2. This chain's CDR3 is CASSQAQGVTEAFF. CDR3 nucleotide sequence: TGCGCCAGCAGCCAAGCACAGGGGGTCACTGAAGCTTTCTTT.

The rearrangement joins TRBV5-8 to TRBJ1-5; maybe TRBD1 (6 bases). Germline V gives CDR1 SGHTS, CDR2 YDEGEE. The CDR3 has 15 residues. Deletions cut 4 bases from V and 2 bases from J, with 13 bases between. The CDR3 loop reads CASSMGTIRNQPQHF. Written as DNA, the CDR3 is TGTGCCAGCAGCATGGGGACAATACGCAATCAGCCCCAGCATTTT. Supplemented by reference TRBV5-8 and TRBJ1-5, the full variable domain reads EAGVTQSPTHLIKTRGQQATLRCSPISGHTSVYWYQQALGLGLQFLLWYDEGEERNRGNFPPRFSGRQFPNYSSELNVNALELEDSALYLCASSMGTIRNQPQHFGDGTRLSIL.

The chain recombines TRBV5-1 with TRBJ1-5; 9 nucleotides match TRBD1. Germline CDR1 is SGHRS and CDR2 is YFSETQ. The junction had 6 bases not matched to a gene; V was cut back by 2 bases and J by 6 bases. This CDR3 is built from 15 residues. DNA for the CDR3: TGCGCCAGCAGCTTACAGGGGGCGCAGGGTCAGCCCCAGCATTTT. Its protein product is CASSLQGAQGQPQHF.

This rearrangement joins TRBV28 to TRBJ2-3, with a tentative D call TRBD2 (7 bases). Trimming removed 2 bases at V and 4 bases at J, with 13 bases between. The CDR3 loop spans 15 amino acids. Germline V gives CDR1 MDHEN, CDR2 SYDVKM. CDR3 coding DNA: TGTGCCAGCAGTTTAGGGGAGGGGGAGTCAGATACGCAGTATTTT. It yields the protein CASSLGEGESDTQYF.

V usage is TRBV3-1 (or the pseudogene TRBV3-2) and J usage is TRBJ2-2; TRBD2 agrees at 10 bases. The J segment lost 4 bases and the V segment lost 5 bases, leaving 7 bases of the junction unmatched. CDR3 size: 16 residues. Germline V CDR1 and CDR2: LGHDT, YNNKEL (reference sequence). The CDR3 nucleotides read TGTGCCAGCAGCACACCGGGACTAGCGCTCACCGGGGAGCTGTTTTTT. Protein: CASSTPGLALTGELFF.

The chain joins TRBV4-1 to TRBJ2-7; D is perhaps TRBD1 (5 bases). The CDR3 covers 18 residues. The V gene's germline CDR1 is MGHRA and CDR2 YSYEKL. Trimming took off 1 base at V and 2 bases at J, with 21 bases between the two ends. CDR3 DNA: TGCGCCAGCAGCCAAGGGGGCCCAGGCAGGAAGGTTCCCTACGAGCAGTACTTC. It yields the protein CASSQGGPGRKVPYEQYF.

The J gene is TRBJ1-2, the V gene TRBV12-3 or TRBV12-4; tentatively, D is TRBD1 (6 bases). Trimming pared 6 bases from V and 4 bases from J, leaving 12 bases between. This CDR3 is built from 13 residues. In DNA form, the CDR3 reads TGTGCCAGCAGAGGGGGGGGCAGCTATGGCTACACCTTC. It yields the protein CASRGGGSYGYTF.

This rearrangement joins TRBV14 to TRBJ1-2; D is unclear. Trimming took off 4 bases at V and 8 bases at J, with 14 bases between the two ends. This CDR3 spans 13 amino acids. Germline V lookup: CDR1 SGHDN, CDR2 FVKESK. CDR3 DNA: TGTGCCAGCAGCCCCCTGAGGGTGAGCGGCTACACCTTC. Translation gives CASSPLRVSGYTF.

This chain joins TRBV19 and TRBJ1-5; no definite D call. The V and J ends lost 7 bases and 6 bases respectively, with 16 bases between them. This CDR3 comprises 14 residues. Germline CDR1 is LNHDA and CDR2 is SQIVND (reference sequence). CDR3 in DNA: TGTGCCAGTACGCCACTCCTTCCGGGTCAGCCCCAGCATTTT. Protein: CASTPLLPGQPQHF. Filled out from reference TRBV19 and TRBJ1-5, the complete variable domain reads DGGITQSPKYLFRKEGQNVTLSCEQNLNHDAMYWYRQDPGQGLRLIYYSQIVNDFQKGDIAEGYSVSREKKESFPLTVTSAQKNPTAFYLCASTPLLPGQPQHFGDGTRLSIL.

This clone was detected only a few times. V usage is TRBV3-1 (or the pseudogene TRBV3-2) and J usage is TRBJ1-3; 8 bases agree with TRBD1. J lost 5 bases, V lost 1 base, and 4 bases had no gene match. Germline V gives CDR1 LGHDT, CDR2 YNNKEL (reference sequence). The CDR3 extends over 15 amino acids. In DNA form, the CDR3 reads TGTGCCAGCAGCCAAGTCAGGGGGCATCGAAACACCATATATTTT. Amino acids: CASSQVRGHRNTIYF.

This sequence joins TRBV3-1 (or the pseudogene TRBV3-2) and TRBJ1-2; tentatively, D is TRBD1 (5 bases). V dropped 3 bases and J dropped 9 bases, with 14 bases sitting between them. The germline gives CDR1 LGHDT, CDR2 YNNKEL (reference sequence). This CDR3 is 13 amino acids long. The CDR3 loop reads CASSHQGSSSYTF. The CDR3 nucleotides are TGTGCCAGCAGCCACCAGGGAAGTAGTAGCTACACCTTC.

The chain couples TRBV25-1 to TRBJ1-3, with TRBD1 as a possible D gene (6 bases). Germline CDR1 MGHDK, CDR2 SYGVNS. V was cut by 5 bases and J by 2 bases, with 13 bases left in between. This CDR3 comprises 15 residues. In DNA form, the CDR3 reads TGTGCCAGCAGTTTGACAGGCGCCCCTGGAAACACCATATATTTT. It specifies CASSLTGAPGNTIYF.

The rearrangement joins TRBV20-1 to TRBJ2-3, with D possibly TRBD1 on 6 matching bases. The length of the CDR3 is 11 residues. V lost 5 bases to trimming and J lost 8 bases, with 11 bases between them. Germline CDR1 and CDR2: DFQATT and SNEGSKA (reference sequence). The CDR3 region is CSARAQGTQYF. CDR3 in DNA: TGCAGTGCTCGGGCACAGGGTACGCAGTATTTT.

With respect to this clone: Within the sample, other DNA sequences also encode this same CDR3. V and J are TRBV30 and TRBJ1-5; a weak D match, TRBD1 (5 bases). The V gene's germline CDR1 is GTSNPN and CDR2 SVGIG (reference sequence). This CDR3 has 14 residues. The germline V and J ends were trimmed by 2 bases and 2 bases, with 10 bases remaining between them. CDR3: CAWSPGQGNQPQHF. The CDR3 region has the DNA TGTGCCTGGAGTCCCGGACAAGGCAATCAGCCCCAGCATTTT.